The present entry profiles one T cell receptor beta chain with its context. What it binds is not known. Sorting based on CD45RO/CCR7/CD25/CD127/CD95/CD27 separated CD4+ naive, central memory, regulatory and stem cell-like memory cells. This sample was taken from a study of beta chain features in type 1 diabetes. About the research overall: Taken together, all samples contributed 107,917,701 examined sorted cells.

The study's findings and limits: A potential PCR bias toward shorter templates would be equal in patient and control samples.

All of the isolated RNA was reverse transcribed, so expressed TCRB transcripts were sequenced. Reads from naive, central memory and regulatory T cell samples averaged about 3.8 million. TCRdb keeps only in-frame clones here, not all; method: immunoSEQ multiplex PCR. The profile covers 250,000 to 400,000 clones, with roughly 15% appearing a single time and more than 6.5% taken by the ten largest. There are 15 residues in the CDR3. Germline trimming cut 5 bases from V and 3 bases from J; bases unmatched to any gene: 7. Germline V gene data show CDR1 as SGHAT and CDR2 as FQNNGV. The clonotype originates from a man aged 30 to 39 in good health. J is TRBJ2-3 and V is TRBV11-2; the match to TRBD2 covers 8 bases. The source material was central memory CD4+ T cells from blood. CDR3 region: CASSPGGRRTDTQYF. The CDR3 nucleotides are TGTGCCAGCAGCCCCGGCGGGAGGCGGACAGATACGCAGTATTTT.